These 10 T cell receptor beta chains were all obtained from the same sample, sequenced in a study of blood T cell repertoires in COVID-19. The data were produced by immunoSEQ multiplex PCR, yet TCRdb's version contains in-frame clones alone and is incomplete. Here the sample spans 200,000 or so clones, approximately 82% being singletons. Sequencing was done on a sample of peripheral blood. Source of these receptors: a human donor in a cohort sampled during active COVID-19.

The V gene is TRBV30, the J gene TRBJ1-1; 7 positions agree with TRBD1. The V and J ends lost 8 bases and 0 bases, in that order; junction bases with no gene match: 12. The CDR3 covers 15 residues. Germline V gene lookup returns CDR1 GTSNPN and CDR2 SVGIG (reference sequence). CDR3 sequence (DNA): TGTGCCATGGACAGGTCGGAGGTCATGAACACTGAAGCTTTCTTT. Protein: CAMDRSEVMNTEAFF.

J is TRBJ2-1 and V is TRBV4-1; 9 positions agree with TRBD1. The CDR3 length is 16 residues. V lost 5 bases and J lost 9; bases outside the gene matches: 14. The germline V gene encodes CDR1 MGHRA and CDR2 YSYEKL. The CDR3 DNA is TGCGCCAGCAGCGACCGGACAGGGGACTACGGGATTGAGCAGTTCTTC. Its protein product is CASSDRTGDYGIEQFF.

In this sample, this clone turned up once. The V and J genes are TRBV28 and TRBJ1-1; 9 nucleotides match TRBD1. The CDR3 is 12 residues long. V was clipped by 5 bases and J by 11 bases; unmatched bases: 6. The germline V gene encodes CDR1 MDHEN and CDR2 SYDVKM. The CDR3 region has the DNA TGTGCCAGCAGTCTACAGGGGGCCTGGGCTTTCTTT. Protein sequence: CASSLQGAWAFF.

This clone was detected only once. The rearrangement joins TRBV19 to TRBJ2-1; 7 positions match TRBD2. The CDR3 runs to 16 residues. The germline V gene encodes CDR1 LNHDA and CDR2 SQIVND (reference sequence). V lost 2 bases to trimming and J lost 1 base; unmatched junction nucleotides: 5. DNA for the CDR3: TGTGCCAGTAGTATATGGAGGGAGGGTTCCTACAATGAGCAGTTCTTC. Translated, it gives CASSIWREGSYNEQFF.

The chain couples TRBV27 to TRBJ2-7; tentatively, D is TRBD2 (5 bases). V lost 7 bases to trimming and J lost 4 bases, with 17 bases between them. Germline-derived CDR1 and CDR2 are MNHEY and SMNVEV (reference sequence). The CDR3 is 14 residues long. The CDR3 here is CASTPGLLYYEQYF. CDR3 sequence (DNA): TGTGCCAGCACCCCCGGACTCCTCTATTACGAGCAGTACTTC.

The gene calls are TRBV5-1 and TRBJ2-1; 7 bases are shared with TRBD1. CDR1 and CDR2 (germline): SGHRS, YFSETQ. V was pared by 4 bases and J by 4 bases, with 8 bases of the junction left unmatched. The CDR3 is made up of 15 amino acids. The CDR3 sequence is CASSLNRGVYNEQFF. In nucleotides, the CDR3 is TGCGCCAGCAGCCTAAACAGGGGAGTTTACAATGAGCAGTTCTTC.

The gene calls are TRBV28 and TRBJ1-2, with TRBD1 identical over 10 bases. J was trimmed by 8 bases and V by 6 bases; bases with no gene match: 12. The CDR3 extends over 15 amino acids. The germline gives CDR1 MDHEN, CDR2 SYDVKM. The CDR3 region is CASRIPGQGLKGYTF. The DNA of the CDR3 is TGTGCCAGCAGAATTCCGGGACAGGGGTTGAAAGGCTACACCTTC.

The chain links TRBV9 to TRBJ1-5; D is possibly TRBD1 (6 bases). Trimming shortened V by 0 bases and J by 7 bases, and 11 bases separated the two germline ends. The germline CDR1 and CDR2 sequences are SGDLS and YYNGEE. The CDR3 extends over 14 amino acids. The CDR3: CASSVDPRGQPQHF. The CDR3 DNA reads as TGTGCCAGCAGCGTAGATCCCAGGGGCCAGCCCCAGCATTTT.

J is TRBJ2-1 and V is TRBV6-5, with D unresolved. V lost 5 bases and J 5 bases, leaving 10 bases between the germline ends. In germline, CDR1 is MNHEY, CDR2 SVGAGI. The length of the CDR3 is 13 residues. CDR3 residues: CASSPTSHNEQFF. The CDR3 nucleotides read TGTGCCAGCAGTCCCACTTCTCACAATGAGCAGTTCTTC.

CDR3 protein: CASSQVRTGGGEQYF. The CDR3 nucleotides read TGTGCCAGCAGCCAAGTAAGGACAGGGGGAGGAGAGCAGTACTTC. The V call is TRBV3-1 (or the pseudogene TRBV3-2), the J call TRBJ2-7; 10 positions match TRBD1. Germline trimming cut 1 base from V and 7 bases from J; bases unmatched to any gene: 7. Germline values: CDR1 LGHDT, CDR2 YNNKEL (reference sequence). This CDR3 is 15 amino acids long.